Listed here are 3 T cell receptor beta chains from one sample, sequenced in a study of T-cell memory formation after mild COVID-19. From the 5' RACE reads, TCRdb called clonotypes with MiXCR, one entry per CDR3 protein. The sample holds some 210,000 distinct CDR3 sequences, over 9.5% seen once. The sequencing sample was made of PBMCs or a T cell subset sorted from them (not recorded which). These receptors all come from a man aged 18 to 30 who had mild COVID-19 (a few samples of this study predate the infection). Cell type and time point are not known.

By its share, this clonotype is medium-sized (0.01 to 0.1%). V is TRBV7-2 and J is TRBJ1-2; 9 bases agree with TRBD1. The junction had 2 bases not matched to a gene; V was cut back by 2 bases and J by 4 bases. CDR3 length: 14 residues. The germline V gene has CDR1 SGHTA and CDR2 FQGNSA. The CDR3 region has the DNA TGTGCCAGCAGCTTACCGACAGGGGGCTATGGCTACACCTTC. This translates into CASSLPTGGYGYTF.

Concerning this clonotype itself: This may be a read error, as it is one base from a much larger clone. The CDR3 here is CASSQDARDYNEQFF. In DNA form, the CDR3 reads TGTGCCAGCAGCCAAGATGCCCGGGACTACAATGAGCAGTTCTTC. The chain uses TRBV3-1 and TRBJ2-1; tentatively, D is TRBD2 (5 bases). V shed 0 bases and J shed 3 bases, with 9 bases lying between them. The length of the CDR3 is 15 residues. From germline, CDR1 is LGHDT and CDR2 YNNKEL (reference sequence).

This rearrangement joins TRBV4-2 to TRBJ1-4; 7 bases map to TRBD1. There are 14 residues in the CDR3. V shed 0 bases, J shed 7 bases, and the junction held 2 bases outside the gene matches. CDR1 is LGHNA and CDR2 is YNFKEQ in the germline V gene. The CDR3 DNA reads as TGTGCCAGCAGCCAAGATGGGGACAGTGAAAAACTGTTTTTT. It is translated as CASSQDGDSEKLFF.